A single TCR beta chain is shown here with its context. The data belong to a study of T cell responses to AZD1222 COVID-19 vaccine. The germline gives CDR1 DFQATT, CDR2 SNEGSKA (reference sequence). The CDR3 runs to 14 residues. The V gene end was trimmed by 3 bases and the J gene end by 5 bases; junction bases not matched to a gene: 7. The assay was immunoSEQ multiplex PCR, and TCRdb's table has in-frame clones only and misses some. Here the sample spans approximately 98,000 clones, approximately 89% being singletons. The rearrangement uses TRBV20-1 and TRBJ1-5; TRBD1 matches 7 bases. This TCR was recovered from an adult in good health. Sequencing used peripheral blood, obtained on day 0 of MenACWY control vaccination. Here the CDR3 DNA reads TGCAGTGCTAGTAAGCAGGGGGGCTATCAGCCCCAGCATTTT. Amino acids: CSASKQGGYQPQHF.